This entry lists 18 T cell receptor beta chains sequenced from one sample in a study of blood T cell repertoires in COVID-19. Profiling relied on immunoSEQ multiplex PCR, and the TCRdb table lists in-frame clones only, not all of them. The sample lists 300,000 or so clones; more than 70% were seen once. Material: peripheral blood. These receptors originate from a woman in her twenties or thirties who had recovered from COVID-19.

CDR3 nucleotide sequence: TGCGCCAGCGGACAGGGGAACACCGGGGAGCTGTTTTTT. It codes for CASGQGNTGELFF. The rearrangement joins TRBV5-1 to TRBJ2-2; 8 nucleotides agree with TRBD1. The trim removed 7 bases at V and 1 base at J, leaving 0 bases unmatched. The CDR3 spans 13 residues. Per germline, CDR1 SGHRS and CDR2 YFSETQ.

The chain is built from TRBV28 and TRBJ2-3; 15 bases line up with TRBD2. The CDR3 loop spans 19 amino acids. Germline V gene data show CDR1 as MDHEN and CDR2 as SYDVKM. Germline trimming cut 8 bases from V and 2 bases from J; bases unmatched to any gene: 14. CDR3 sequence (DNA): TGTGCCAGCGATAGAAGAGGGACTAGCGGGGGGCCAACCACAGATACGCAGTATTTT. This encodes CASDRRGTSGGPTTDTQYF.

Concerning this clone itself: Germline and junction disagree at one end, which may indicate a read error. The V and J genes are TRBV11-1 and TRBJ2-3; D perhaps matches TRBD1 (5 bases). The CDR3 is 13 amino acids. CDR1 and CDR2 (germline): SGHAT, FQDESV (reference sequence). CDR3 sequence reads: CASGLDSPDTQYF. The CDR3, as DNA: TGTGCCAGCGGCTTAGACAGCCCAGATACGCAGTATTTT. The full variable domain, rest sourced from reference TRBV11-1 and TRBJ2-3, is EAEVAQSPRYKITEKSQAVAFWCDPISGHATLYWYRQILGQGPELLVQFQDESVVDDSQLPKDRFSAERLKGVDSTLKIQPAELGDSAMYLCASGLDSPDTQYFGPGTRLTVL.

J is TRBJ1-1 and V is TRBV27, with 7 bases that match TRBD1. After removal of 9 bases from V and 5 bases from J, the junction contained 9 bases not matched to a gene. Germline CDR1 is MNHEY and CDR2 is SMNVEV (reference sequence). The CDR3 consists of 13 residues. CDR3 amino acids: CASLGQRRTEAFF. In DNA form, the CDR3 reads TGTGCCAGTTTGGGACAGCGACGAACTGAAGCTTTCTTT.

The chain is built from TRBV29-1 and TRBJ1-2, with 9 nucleotides matching TRBD1. The CDR3 is 14 amino acids. Germline trimming cut 3 bases from V and 2 bases from J; bases unmatched to any gene: 4. CDR1 is SQVTM, CDR2 ANQGSEA, per germline. CDR3 sequence reads: CSVDKDRGNYGYTF. CDR3 DNA: TGCAGCGTTGATAAGGACAGGGGAAACTATGGCTACACCTTC.

The chain links TRBV18 to TRBJ1-2; D not resolved. Deletions cut 5 bases from V and 4 bases from J, with 14 bases between. CDR1 and CDR2 (germline): KGHSH, LQKENI. CDR3 size: 14 residues. CDR3 residues: CASSETQAGYGYTF. Written as DNA, the CDR3 is TGTGCCAGCTCAGAGACCCAGGCGGGCTATGGCTACACCTTC.

J is TRBJ2-3 and V is TRBV10-3, with 7 bases that match TRBD1. The germline CDR1 and CDR2 sequences are ENHRY and SYGVKD. The CDR3 has 19 residues. Trimming at V came to 6 bases and at J to 1 base, leaving 19 bases not matched to a gene. CDR3 nucleotide sequence: TGTGCCATCAGGGGATCGGGCAGGGGGATTATCAGCGGCACAGATACGCAGTATTTT. Translated: CAIRGSGRGIISGTDTQYF.

The chain couples TRBV7-9 to TRBJ2-7, with D perhaps TRBD1 (6 bases). The CDR3 extends over 15 amino acids. The germline V and J ends were trimmed by 2 bases and 1 base, with 12 bases remaining between them. The V gene's germline CDR1 is SEHNR and CDR2 FQNEAQ (reference sequence). CDR3: CASSLKRGNSYEQYF. The CDR3 DNA follows: TGTGCCAGCAGCTTAAAGAGGGGGAATTCCTACGAGCAGTACTTC.

The chain couples TRBV27 to TRBJ2-6; 10 bases map to TRBD1. Germline V gene data show CDR1 as MNHEY and CDR2 as SMNVEV (reference sequence). V shed 5 bases, J shed 4 bases, and the junction held 8 bases outside the gene matches. CDR3 length: 17 amino acids. CDR3 residues: CASSQRDRGGGANVLTF. Written as DNA, the CDR3 is TGTGCCAGCAGTCAGCGGGACAGGGGCGGCGGGGCCAACGTCCTGACTTTC.

The gene calls are TRBV25-1 and TRBJ2-3; D is perhaps TRBD1 (5 bases). This CDR3 spans 13 amino acids. Deletions cut 8 bases from V and 4 bases from J, with 13 bases between. CDR1 is MGHDK, CDR2 SYGVNS, per germline. CDR3 loop: CASRPGASDTQYF. The CDR3 nucleotides read TGTGCCAGCCGCCCTGGGGCTTCAGATACGCAGTATTTT.

The chain combines TRBV28 with TRBJ1-5; D possibly corresponds to TRBD1 (5 bases). There are 15 residues in the CDR3. Trimming pared 4 bases from V and 2 bases from J, leaving 12 bases between. CDR1 MDHEN and CDR2 SYDVKM come from the germline V gene. CDR3 nucleotide sequence: TGTGCCAGCAGTTCCCTCGGGGGAGGCAATCAGCCCCAGCATTTT. It translates to CASSSLGGGNQPQHF.

This chain links TRBV27 with TRBJ2-1; no reliable D call. This CDR3 is built from 14 residues. Per germline, CDR1 MNHEY and CDR2 SMNVEV (reference sequence). The V end lost 3 bases, the J end lost 1 base, and 7 bases lay between the germline ends. The CDR3 sequence is CASSLASSYNEQFF. The CDR3 DNA sequence: TGTGCCAGCAGTTTGGCCTCGTCCTACAATGAGCAGTTCTTC.

This clone was seen a handful of times. This chain links TRBV19 with TRBJ1-6; the D gene is possibly TRBD1 (5 bases). Germline CDR1 is LNHDA and CDR2 is SQIVND (reference sequence). V was pared by 4 bases and J by 7 bases, with 5 bases between. This CDR3 spans 12 amino acids. The CDR3 spells CASSRQNSPLHF. Written as DNA, the CDR3 is TGTGCCAGTAGTAGACAGAATTCACCCCTCCACTTT.

This clone showed up just once. The chain uses TRBV16 and TRBJ1-2; D uncertain. V was trimmed by 0 bases and J by 3 bases, leaving 8 bases between them. The CDR3 loop spans 14 amino acids. The germline CDR1 and CDR2 sequences are KGHSY and FQNENV. The CDR3 DNA reads as TGTGCCAGCAGCCAATCGGTCACAGACTATGGCTACACCTTC. It is translated as CASSQSVTDYGYTF.

The chain joins TRBV20-1 to TRBJ2-5, with D possibly being TRBD1 (5 bases). The CDR3 consists of 11 residues. Trimming took 5 bases from V and 5 from J, leaving 9 bases between them. Germline V lookup: CDR1 DFQATT, CDR2 SNEGSKA (reference sequence). The CDR3 sequence: CSAQGLETQYF. The DNA for the CDR3 is TGCAGTGCTCAGGGTTTGGAGACCCAGTACTTC.

The chain carries TRBV2 and TRBJ1-2; weak D call: TRBD1 (6 bases). The CDR3 sequence is 15 residues long. Trimming removed 5 bases from V and 3 bases from J, with 16 bases in between. Looked up from germline, CDR1 is SNHLY and CDR2 is FYNNEI. CDR3 region: CASSSLRGAYYGYTF. CDR3 nucleotides: TGTGCCAGCAGTTCGTTGCGGGGGGCCTACTATGGCTACACCTTC.

V is TRBV28 and J is TRBJ1-1; 7 nucleotides match TRBD1. The CDR3 length is 14 residues. The V gene's germline CDR1 is MDHEN and CDR2 SYDVKM. Germline trimming cut 2 bases from V and 2 bases from J; bases unmatched to any gene: 2. This CDR3 reads CASSLPGGNTEAFF. CDR3 in DNA: TGTGCCAGCAGTTTACCAGGGGGTAACACTGAAGCTTTCTTT.

The V and J genes are TRBV4-1 and TRBJ1-2; D gene uncertain. V lost 0 bases and J 7 bases, leaving 12 bases between the germline ends. Germline lookup yields CDR1 MGHRA and CDR2 YSYEKL. This CDR3 is 14 amino acids long. CDR3 sequence (DNA): TGCGCCAGCAGCCAAGACTTGGCTTCTGGTGGCTACACCTTC. This encodes CASSQDLASGGYTF.